This entry lists 20 T cell receptor beta chains sequenced from one sample in a study of identical twins. In TCRdb, the 5' RACE reads were re-called with MiXCR into one record per CDR3 protein. This table has under 450,000 distinct CDR3 sequences, approximately 18% appearing once. The sample taken for sequencing was naive T cells sorted from blood. The receptors shown here come from a man aged 50 to 59 in good health.

The chain links TRBV20-1 to TRBJ1-3; D is unresolved. Germline CDR1 DFQATT, CDR2 SNEGSKA (reference sequence). V gave up 3 bases and J gave up 3 bases, with 6 bases separating them. The CDR3 totals 12 residues. This chain's CDR3 is CSARDFGNTIYF. For the CDR3, the DNA is TGCAGTGCTAGGGACTTTGGAAACACCATATATTTT.

At least ten counts were recorded for this clonotype. The V gene is TRBV7-8, the J gene TRBJ2-1; TRBD2 matches 9 bases. This CDR3 spans 16 amino acids. Germline V gene lookup returns CDR1 SGHVS and CDR2 FQNEAQ. Trimming at V came to 5 bases and at J to 3 bases, leaving 8 bases not matched to a gene. CDR3: CASSLGAGGYYNEQFF. CDR3 DNA: TGTGCCAGCAGCCTGGGGGCGGGAGGGTACTACAATGAGCAGTTCTTC.

There are a few counts of this clonotype. V is TRBV10-3 and J is TRBJ1-5; tentative D call: TRBD1 (5 bases). The V gene lost 3 bases and the J gene lost 9 bases, with 12 bases spanning the gap. Looked up from germline, CDR1 is ENHRY and CDR2 is SYGVKD. This CDR3 has 13 amino acids. The CDR3 region is CAISEGQGMPQHF. The CDR3 DNA is TGTGCCATCAGTGAAGGTCAGGGAATGCCCCAGCATTTT.

The chain couples TRBV5-5 to TRBJ2-7, with D perhaps TRBD1 (6 bases). V shed 2 bases and J shed 2 bases, with 11 bases lying between them. CDR1 and CDR2 (germline): SGHKS, YYEKEE (reference sequence). The CDR3 has 14 amino acids. This chain's CDR3 is CASSFQGIAYEQYF. The CDR3 DNA reads TGTGCCAGCAGCTTTCAGGGGATTGCCTACGAGCAGTACTTC.

This clonotype was observed once. V usage is TRBV3-1 and J usage is TRBJ2-5, with 13 bases identical to TRBD2. The CDR3 totals 16 residues. The germline gives CDR1 LGHDT, CDR2 YNNKEL (reference sequence). V trimming: 1 base; J trimming: 5 bases; junction bases outside the gene matches: 4. The CDR3 coding sequence is TGTGCCAGCAGCCAAGGACTAGCGGGAGGTATGGAGACCCAGTACTTC. Its protein product is CASSQGLAGGMETQYF.

This clonotype was seen a few times. The chain uses TRBV6-1 and TRBJ2-6; D remains unclear. Germline V gene data show CDR1 as MNHNS and CDR2 as SASEGT. This CDR3 is built from 16 residues. V was pared by 7 bases and J by 4 bases, with 17 bases between. As DNA, the CDR3 is TGTGCCAGCACTACGGACCCCTCACTCGGGGCCAACGTCCTGACTTTC. Protein sequence: CASTTDPSLGANVLTF.

Points on this clonotype: One end of the junction is discordant with germline, which a read error may explain. This sequence joins TRBV5-4 and TRBJ1-4; 7 nucleotides line up with TRBD1. The CDR3 has 15 residues. Germline V lookup: CDR1 SGHNT, CDR2 YYREEE (reference sequence). The CDR3 DNA follows: TGTGCCAGCAGCTTACGACAGGGACGGGATGAAAAACTTTTTTTT. Encoded protein: CASSLRQGRDEKLFF.

This clonotype was recorded a few times. The J gene is TRBJ2-1, the V gene TRBV4-1, with TRBD2 identical over 7 bases. Germline V CDR1 and CDR2: MGHRA, YSYEKL. The V segment lost 1 base and the J segment 4 bases; nucleotides outside the gene matches: 4. The CDR3 sequence is 15 residues long. DNA of the CDR3: TGCGCCAGCAGCCAAGGAGCGGGATCGTACAATGAGCAGTTCTTC. Amino acids: CASSQGAGSYNEQFF.

This clonotype was seen repeatedly, ten times or more. The chain links TRBV20-1 to TRBJ2-1; 11 bases are shared with TRBD1. This CDR3 has 16 amino acids. Germline V gene lookup returns CDR1 DFQATT and CDR2 SNEGSKA (reference sequence). V was pared by 5 bases and J by 4 bases, with 10 bases of the junction left unmatched. As DNA, the CDR3 is TGCAGTGCTCCTGGGGACAGGGGGGGGGAGTACAATGAGCAGTTCTTC. Encoded protein: CSAPGDRGGEYNEQFF.

In this sample, this clonotype turned up many times. This chain connects TRBV28 to TRBJ1-1; no clear D gene. V was clipped by 5 bases and J by 3 bases, with 7 bases between them. The CDR3 runs to 12 residues. CDR1 is MDHEN and CDR2 is SYDVKM in the germline V gene. CDR3 in amino acids: CASSRPYTEAFF. The CDR3 nucleotides are TGTGCCAGCAGTCGACCGTACACTGAAGCTTTCTTT.

This chain connects TRBV7-6 to TRBJ1-1; tentative D call: TRBD1 (5 bases). Germline-derived CDR1 and CDR2 are SGHVS and FNYEAQ. The CDR3 has 14 residues. Trimming removed 6 bases from V and 1 base from J, with 12 bases in between. The CDR3 sequence is CASSPTVQNTEAFF. CDR3 in DNA: TGTGCCAGCAGTCCGACAGTACAGAACACTGAAGCTTTCTTT.

This clonotype was recorded a few times. The CDR3 loop reads CASSQPGVTEAFF. As DNA, the CDR3 is TGCGCCAGCAGCCAACCCGGAGTCACTGAAGCTTTCTTT. The J gene is TRBJ1-1, the V gene TRBV4-1; D is ambiguous. CDR3 size: 13 residues. Germline-derived CDR1 and CDR2 are MGHRA and YSYEKL. V was cut by 2 bases and J by 4 bases, with 8 bases left in between.

Ten or more counts support this clonotype. The rearrangement uses TRBV5-1 and TRBJ2-1; D unresolved. CDR3 length: 13 residues. The ends were cut back, 0 bases at V and 9 bases at J, with 10 bases in the middle. Germline V CDR1 and CDR2: SGHRS, YFSETQ. Here the CDR3 DNA reads TGCGCCAGCAGCTTGGTCTCCGGCCCTGAGCAGTTCTTC. Protein: CASSLVSGPEQFF.

The rearrangement links TRBV6-1 to TRBJ2-1; 9 positions agree with TRBD1. Looked up from germline, CDR1 is MNHNS and CDR2 is SASEGT. V was clipped by 10 bases and J by 4 bases; unmatched bases: 11. There are 15 residues in the CDR3. CDR3 sequence: CATADPGQGYNEQFF. The CDR3 DNA reads TGTGCCACCGCCGACCCGGGACAGGGATACAATGAGCAGTTCTTC.

The V call is TRBV5-1, the J call TRBJ1-4, with D possibly matching TRBD1 (5 bases). The CDR3 spans 15 residues. The V gene's germline CDR1 is SGHRS and CDR2 YFSETQ. The ends were cut back, 1 base at V and 4 bases at J, with 11 bases in the middle. CDR3 sequence reads: CASSLSGSYNEKLFF. The CDR3, as DNA: TGCGCCAGCAGCTTGTCAGGGAGCTATAATGAAAAACTGTTTTTT. Full variable domain (missing parts from reference TRBV5-1 and TRBJ1-4): KAGVTQTPRYLIKTRGQQVTLSCSPISGHRSVSWYQQTPGQGLQFLFEYFSETQRNKGNFPGRFSGRQFSNSRSEMNVSTLELGDSALYLCASSLSGSYNEKLFFGSGTQLSVL.

This chain uses TRBV5-1 with TRBJ2-3; D call uncertain. The germline V gene has CDR1 SGHRS and CDR2 YFSETQ. This CDR3 comprises 15 residues. Trimming pared 2 bases from V and 0 bases from J, leaving 10 bases between. For the CDR3, the DNA is TGCGCCAGCAGCTTCGGCCAGGCTAGCACAGATACGCAGTATTTT. This translates into CASSFGQASTDTQYF.

This clonotype appeared many times. This CDR3 reads CASSPRPGELFF. The CDR3 DNA reads as TGTGCCAGCAGTCCCCGGCCCGGGGAGCTGTTTTTT. This chain connects TRBV5-6 to TRBJ2-2; D unresolved. Germline loops: CDR1 SGHDT, CDR2 YYEEEE. V lost 5 bases and J lost 6, with 8 bases in between. This CDR3 has 12 amino acids.

In this sample, this clonotype turned up a few times. V gene TRBV27 combines with J gene TRBJ2-7; D is tentatively TRBD1 or TRBD2 (5 bases each). V lost 5 bases and J lost 1, with 15 bases in between. The CDR3 is made up of 15 amino acids. The germline V gene has CDR1 MNHEY and CDR2 SMNVEV (reference sequence). The CDR3: CASSPAGTLSYEQYF. In DNA, the CDR3 is TGTGCCAGCAGTCCGGCCGGGACCTTATCCTACGAGCAGTACTTC.

This clonotype was detected ten times or more. This chain connects TRBV11-2 to TRBJ2-3; D is perhaps TRBD1 (6 bases). The V end was cut by 1 base, the J end by 1 base, with 15 bases between. Per the germline V gene, CDR1 is SGHAT and CDR2 is FQNNGV. The CDR3 consists of 17 residues. The CDR3: CASSLGRWTAGTDTQYF. Here the CDR3 DNA reads TGTGCCAGCAGCTTAGGGCGGTGGACAGCGGGCACAGATACGCAGTATTTT. The variable domain in full, completed from reference TRBV11-2 and TRBJ2-3, reads EAGVAQSPRYKIIEKRQSVAFWCNPISGHATLYWYQQILGQGPKLLIQFQNNGVVDDSQLPKDRFSAERLKGVDSTLKIQPAKLEDSAVYLCASSLGRWTAGTDTQYFGPGTRLTVL.

The J gene is TRBJ2-1, the V gene TRBV27, with 8 nucleotides matching TRBD2. Germline V CDR1 and CDR2: MNHEY, SMNVEV (reference sequence). Trimming at V came to 5 bases and at J to 1 base, leaving 4 bases not matched to a gene. The CDR3 spans 15 residues. CDR3 protein: CASSERERSYNEQFF. The CDR3 DNA follows: TGTGCCAGCAGTGAGCGGGAGAGGTCCTACAATGAGCAGTTCTTC.